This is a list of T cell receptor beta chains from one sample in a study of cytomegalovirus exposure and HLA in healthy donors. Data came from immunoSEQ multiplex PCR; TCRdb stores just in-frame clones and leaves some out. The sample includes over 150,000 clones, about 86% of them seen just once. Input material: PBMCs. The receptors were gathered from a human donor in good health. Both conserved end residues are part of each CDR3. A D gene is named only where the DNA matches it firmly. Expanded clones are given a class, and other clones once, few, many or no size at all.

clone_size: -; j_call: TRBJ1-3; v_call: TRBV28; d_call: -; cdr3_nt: TGTGCCAGCAGTCGCGGGTACTCTGGAAACACCATATATTTT; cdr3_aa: CASSRGYSGNTIYF
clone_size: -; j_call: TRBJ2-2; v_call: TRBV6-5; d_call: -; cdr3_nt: TGTGCCAGCAGTTACACAACCGGGGAGCTGTTTTTT; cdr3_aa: CASSYTTGELFF
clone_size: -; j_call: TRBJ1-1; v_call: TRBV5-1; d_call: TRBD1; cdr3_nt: TGCGCCAGCAGCGGATCCGGACAGGGCCCTGAAGCTTTCTTT; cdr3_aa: CASSGSGQGPEAFF
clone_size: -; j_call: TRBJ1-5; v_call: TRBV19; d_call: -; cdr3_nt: TGTGCCAGTAGTATAGAGGCGGGTAGGGCAGCATATCAGCCCCAGCATTTT; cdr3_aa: CASSIEAGRAAYQPQHF
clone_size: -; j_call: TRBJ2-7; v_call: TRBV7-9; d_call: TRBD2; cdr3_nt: TGTGCCAGCAGCTCCATCCGGACTAGCGGGGACCACGAGCAGTACTTC; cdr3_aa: CASSSIRTSGDHEQYF
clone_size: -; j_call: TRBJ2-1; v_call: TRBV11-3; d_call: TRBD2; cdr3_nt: TGTGCCAGCAGCCCAGGAGCTAGCGGTAATGAGCAGTTCTTC; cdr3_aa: CASSPGASGNEQFF
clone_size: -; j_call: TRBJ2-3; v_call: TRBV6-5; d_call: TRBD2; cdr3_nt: TGTGCCACCTCGACTAGCGGAAGCACAGATACGCAGTATTTT; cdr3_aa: CATSTSGSTDTQYF
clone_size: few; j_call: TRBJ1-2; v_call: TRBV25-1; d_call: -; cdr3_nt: TGTGCCAGCAGTGAATGGCGGCTTCTCGGTGGCTACACCTTC; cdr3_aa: CASSEWRLLGGYTF
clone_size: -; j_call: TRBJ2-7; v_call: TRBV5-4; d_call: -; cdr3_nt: TGTGCCAGCAGCCTAAAGCAGGGAACCTACGAGCAGTACTTC; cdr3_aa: CASSLKQGTYEQYF
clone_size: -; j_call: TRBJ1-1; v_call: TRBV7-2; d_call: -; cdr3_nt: TGTGCCAGCAGCTTACAGGGAGGGTACACTGAAGCTTTCTTT; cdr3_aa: CASSLQGGYTEAFF
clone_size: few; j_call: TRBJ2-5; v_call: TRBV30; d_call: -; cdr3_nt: TGTGCCTGGAGTCAGGGCGGCCAAGAGACCCAGTACTTC; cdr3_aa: CAWSQGGQETQYF
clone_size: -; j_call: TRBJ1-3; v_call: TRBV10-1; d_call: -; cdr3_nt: TGCGCCAGCGGCGGAAAGTCTGGAAACACCATATATTTT; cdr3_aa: CASGGKSGNTIYF
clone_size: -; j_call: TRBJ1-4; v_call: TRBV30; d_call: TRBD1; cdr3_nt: TGTGCCTGGAGCGCAGGGGGCAAACTGTTTTTT; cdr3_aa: CAWSAGGKLFF
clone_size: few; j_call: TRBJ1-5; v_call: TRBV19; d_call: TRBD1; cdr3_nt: TGTGCCAGTAGTATTTACAGGGGCGACAATCAGCCCCAGCATTTT; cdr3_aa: CASSIYRGDNQPQHF
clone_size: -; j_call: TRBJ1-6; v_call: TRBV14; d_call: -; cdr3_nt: TGTGCCAGCAGCCAACGGGGGGGTTCACCCCTCCACTTT; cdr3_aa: CASSQRGGSPLHF
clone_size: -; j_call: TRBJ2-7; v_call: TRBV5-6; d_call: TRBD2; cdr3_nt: TGTGCCAGCAGCTCCCCGGGACTAGCGGTTTACGAGCAGTACTTC; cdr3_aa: CASSSPGLAVYEQYF
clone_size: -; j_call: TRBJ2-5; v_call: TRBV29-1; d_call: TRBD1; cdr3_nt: TGCAGCGTTGAAGGGACTGACAGGGATCGAGAGACCCAGTACTTC; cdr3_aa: CSVEGTDRDRETQYF
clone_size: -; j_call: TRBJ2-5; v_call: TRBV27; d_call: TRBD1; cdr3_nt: TGTGCCAGCAGGGGGACAGGGATGAGGGAGCAGTACTTC; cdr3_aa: CASRGTGMREQYF
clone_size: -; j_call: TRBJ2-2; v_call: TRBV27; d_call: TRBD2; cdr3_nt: TGTGCCACGAAGCGGGACGGGGAGCTGTTTTTT; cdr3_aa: CATKRDGELFF
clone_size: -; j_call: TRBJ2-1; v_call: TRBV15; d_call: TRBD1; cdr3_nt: TGTGCCACCAGCATAGGGACAGGGTACTCCAATGAGCAGTTCTTC; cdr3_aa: CATSIGTGYSNEQFF
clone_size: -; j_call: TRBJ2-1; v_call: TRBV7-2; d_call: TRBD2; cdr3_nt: TGTGCCAGCAGCTTAAGGCTTGGACTAGCGGAGCAGTTCTTC; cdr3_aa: CASSLRLGLAEQFF
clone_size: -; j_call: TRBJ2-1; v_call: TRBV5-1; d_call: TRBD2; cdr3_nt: TGCGCCAGCAGCTTCGGCGCGGGGGCCTACAATGAGCAGTTCTTC; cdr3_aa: CASSFGAGAYNEQFF
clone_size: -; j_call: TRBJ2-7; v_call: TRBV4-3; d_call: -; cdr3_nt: TGCGCCAGCAGCCAAGAAGGCGGTCAGGGTATCTACGAGCAGTACTTC; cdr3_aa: CASSQEGGQGIYEQYF
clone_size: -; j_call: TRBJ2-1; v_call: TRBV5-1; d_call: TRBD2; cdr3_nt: TGCGCCAGCAGCCTACTAGCGGGAGACTACAATGAGCAGTTCTTC; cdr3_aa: CASSLLAGDYNEQFF
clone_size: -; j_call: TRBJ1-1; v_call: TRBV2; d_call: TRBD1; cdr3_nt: TGTGCCAGCAGAGACAGGGATCGGAACACTGAAGCTTTCTTT; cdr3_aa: CASRDRDRNTEAFF
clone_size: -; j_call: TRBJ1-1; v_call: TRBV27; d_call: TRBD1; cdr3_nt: TGTGCCAGCAGTAGCGCACAGGGGGCGAACACTGAAGCTTTCTTT; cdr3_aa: CASSSAQGANTEAFF
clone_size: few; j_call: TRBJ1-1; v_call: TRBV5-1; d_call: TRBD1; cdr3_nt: TGCGCCAGCAGCTTTAGACAGGGAGATTTCGGGACTGAAGCTTTCTTT; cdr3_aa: CASSFRQGDFGTEAFF
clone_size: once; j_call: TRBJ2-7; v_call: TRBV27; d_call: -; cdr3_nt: TGTGCCAGCAGTTTAGGCAACGAGCAGTACTTC; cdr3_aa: CASSLGNEQYF
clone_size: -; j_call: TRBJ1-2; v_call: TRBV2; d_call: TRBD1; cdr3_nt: TGTGCCAGCAGTGAGTGGGGACAGGGGAATGGCTACACCTTC; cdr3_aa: CASSEWGQGNGYTF
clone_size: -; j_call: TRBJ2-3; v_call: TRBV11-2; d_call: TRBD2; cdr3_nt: TGTGCCAGCAGCGTCACTAGCGGGAGCTCTTCAGATACGCAGTATTTT; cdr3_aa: CASSVTSGSSSDTQYF
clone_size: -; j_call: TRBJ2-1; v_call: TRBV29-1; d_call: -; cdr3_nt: TGCAGCGTTGATCCCACTGGCAGGGCTCATGAGCAGTTCTTC; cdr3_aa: CSVDPTGRAHEQFF
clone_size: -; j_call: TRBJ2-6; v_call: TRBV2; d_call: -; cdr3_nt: TGTGCCAGCATCAGGGGTACTGGGGCCAACGTCCTGACTTTC; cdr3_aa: CASIRGTGANVLTF
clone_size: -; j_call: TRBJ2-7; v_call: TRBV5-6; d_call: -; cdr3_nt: TGTGCCAGCAGCATTACAGGGACGGTCTACGAGCAGTACTTC; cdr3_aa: CASSITGTVYEQYF
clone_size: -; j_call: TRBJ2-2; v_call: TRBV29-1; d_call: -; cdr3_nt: TGCAGCGCCAGAGACAGGCGATACACCGGGGAGCTGTTTTTT; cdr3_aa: CSARDRRYTGELFF
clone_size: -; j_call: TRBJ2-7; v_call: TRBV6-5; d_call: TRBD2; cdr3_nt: TGTGCCAGCAGTTACGCGACTAGCGGTGCCTACGAGCAGTACTTC; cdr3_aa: CASSYATSGAYEQYF
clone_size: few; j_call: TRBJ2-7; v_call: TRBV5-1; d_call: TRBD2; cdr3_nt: TGCGCCAGCAGCTTCAGCGGGAGGGCCTCAGCCGAGCAGTACTTC; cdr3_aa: CASSFSGRASAEQYF
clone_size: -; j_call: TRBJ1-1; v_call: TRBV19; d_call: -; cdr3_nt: TGTGCCAGTAAACCCGACAGGAGGAACACTGAAGCTTTCTTT; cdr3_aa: CASKPDRRNTEAFF
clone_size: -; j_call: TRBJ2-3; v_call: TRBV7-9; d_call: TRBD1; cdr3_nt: TGTGCCAGCAGCAAACGGACAGGGGGCACAGATACGCAGTATTTT; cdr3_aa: CASSKRTGGTDTQYF
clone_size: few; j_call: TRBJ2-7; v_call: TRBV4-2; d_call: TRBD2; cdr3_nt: TGTGCCAGCAGCCAAGATCTGGGCGGGAGCGTATACGAGCAGTACTTC; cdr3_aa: CASSQDLGGSVYEQYF
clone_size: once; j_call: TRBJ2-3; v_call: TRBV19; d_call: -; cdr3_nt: TGTGCCAGTAGTGTCACAGGGTCAGTTGATACGCAGTATTTT; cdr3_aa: CASSVTGSVDTQYF
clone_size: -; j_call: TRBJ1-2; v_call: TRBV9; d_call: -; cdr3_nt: TGTGCCAGCAGCTCGGGAGAAGGGCAGTCGCTTGGCTACACCTTC; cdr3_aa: CASSSGEGQSLGYTF
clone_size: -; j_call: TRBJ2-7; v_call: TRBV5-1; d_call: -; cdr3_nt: TGCGCCAGCAGCTTGGACTTACTAGGGCAGCAGTACTTC; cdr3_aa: CASSLDLLGQQYF
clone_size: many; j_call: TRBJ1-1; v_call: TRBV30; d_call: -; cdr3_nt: TGTGCCTGGAGTGTAGGGGGGAACACTGAAGCTTTCTTT; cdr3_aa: CAWSVGGNTEAFF
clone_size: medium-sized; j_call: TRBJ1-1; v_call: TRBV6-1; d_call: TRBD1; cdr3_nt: TGTGCCAGCAGCCGGACAGGGGAGAACACTGAAGCTTTCTTT; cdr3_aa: CASSRTGENTEAFF
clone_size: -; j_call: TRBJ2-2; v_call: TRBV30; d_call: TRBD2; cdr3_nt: TGTGCCTGGAGTGTTTTCCTAGCGGGAGGGCCCACCGGGGAGCTGTTTTTT; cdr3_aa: CAWSVFLAGGPTGELFF
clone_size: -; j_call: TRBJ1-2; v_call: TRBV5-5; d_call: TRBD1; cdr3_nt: TGTGCCAGCGGCCGGGACAGGGGATATGGCTACACCTTC; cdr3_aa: CASGRDRGYGYTF
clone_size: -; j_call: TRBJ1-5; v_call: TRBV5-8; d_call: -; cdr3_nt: TGTGCCAGCAGCCAAACGAAAGGGGCCTCTCAGCCCCAGCATTTT; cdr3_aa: CASSQTKGASQPQHF
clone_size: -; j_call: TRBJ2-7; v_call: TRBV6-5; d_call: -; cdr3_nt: TGTGCCAGCAGTTACTCGCGGGCTTTCTACGAGCAGTACTTC; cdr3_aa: CASSYSRAFYEQYF
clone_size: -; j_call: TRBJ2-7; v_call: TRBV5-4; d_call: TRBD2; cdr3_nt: TGTGCCAGCAGCAACGGACTAGCGGGACACGAGCAGTACTTC; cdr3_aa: CASSNGLAGHEQYF
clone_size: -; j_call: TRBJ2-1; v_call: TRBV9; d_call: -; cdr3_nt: TGTGCCAGCAGCTCGGAGGGGCGCAGCTCCTACAATGAGCAGTTCTTC; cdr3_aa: CASSSEGRSSYNEQFF
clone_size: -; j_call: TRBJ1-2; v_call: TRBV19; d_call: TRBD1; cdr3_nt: TGTGCCAGTAGTATAGGACAGGGGTGGTATAACTATGGCTACACCTTC; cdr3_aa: CASSIGQGWYNYGYTF
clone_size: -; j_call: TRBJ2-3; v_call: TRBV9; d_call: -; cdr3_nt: TGTGCCAGCAGCGCCAGACAGGCAGATACGCAGTATTTT; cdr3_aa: CASSARQADTQYF
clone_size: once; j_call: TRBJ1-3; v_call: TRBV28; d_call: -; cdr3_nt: TGTGCCAGCAGTGGGAGGTTCGGGGCAGGAGAACTTTACCGTGGAAACACCATATATTTT; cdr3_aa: CASSGRFGAGELYRGNTIYF
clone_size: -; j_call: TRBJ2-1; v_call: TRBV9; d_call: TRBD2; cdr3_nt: TGTGCCAGCAGCGTAGATAGCGGGAGGTACAATGAGCAGTTCTTC; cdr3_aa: CASSVDSGRYNEQFF
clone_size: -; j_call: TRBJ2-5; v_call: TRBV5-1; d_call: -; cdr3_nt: TGCGCCAGCAGCTTGGCCAGGCGTAGGGGACTAGAGACCCAGTACTTC; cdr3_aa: CASSLARRRGLETQYF
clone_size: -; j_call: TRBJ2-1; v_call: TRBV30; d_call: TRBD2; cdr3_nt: TGTGCCTGGAGTGTACGTGCGGGGGGACACAATGAGCAGTTCTTC; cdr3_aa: CAWSVRAGGHNEQFF
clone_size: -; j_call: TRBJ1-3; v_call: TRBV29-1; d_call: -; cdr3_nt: TGCAGCGTTGTTGCCACAGATGGAAACACCATATATTTT; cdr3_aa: CSVVATDGNTIYF
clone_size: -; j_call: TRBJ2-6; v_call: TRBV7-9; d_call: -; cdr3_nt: TGTGCCAGCAGCTTAGGACACTTGAAGGCAGGGGCCAACGTCCTGACTTTC; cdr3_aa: CASSLGHLKAGANVLTF
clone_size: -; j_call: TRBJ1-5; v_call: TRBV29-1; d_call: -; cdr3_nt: TGCAGCGTTGGGTTAGGGGCCCATAGCAATCAGCCCCAGCATTTT; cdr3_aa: CSVGLGAHSNQPQHF